This T cell receptor beta chain is from a study of blood T cell repertoires in COVID-19. Study overall: COVID-19 samples collected from the United States, Italy and Spain covered acute and convalescent phases. T cells, B-cell-depleted T cells, or PBMCs provided the cDNA or gDNA that served as material.

Original methodology: Reference gene primer amplification yielded estimated nucleated cell counts. Here immunoSEQ multiplex PCR was the method, and the copy in TCRdb shows in-frame clones only, minus some. V, J and clone size derive from that table, while D and trimming were established from the DNA sequence. This table has roughly 300,000 clones, roughly 79% appearing once. V was trimmed by 5 bases and J by 4 bases, leaving 12 bases between them. Looked up from germline, CDR1 is LNHNV and CDR2 is YYDKDF (reference sequence). The CDR3 consists of 13 residues. This receptor was obtained from a woman aged 60 to 75 with active or convalescent COVID-19. Sequenced: peripheral blood. V usage is TRBV15 and J usage is TRBJ2-7; D might be TRBD2 (6 bases). The CDR3: CATSPSSGYEQYF. In nucleotides, the CDR3 is TGTGCCACCAGCCCTAGTAGCGGTTACGAGCAGTACTTC.